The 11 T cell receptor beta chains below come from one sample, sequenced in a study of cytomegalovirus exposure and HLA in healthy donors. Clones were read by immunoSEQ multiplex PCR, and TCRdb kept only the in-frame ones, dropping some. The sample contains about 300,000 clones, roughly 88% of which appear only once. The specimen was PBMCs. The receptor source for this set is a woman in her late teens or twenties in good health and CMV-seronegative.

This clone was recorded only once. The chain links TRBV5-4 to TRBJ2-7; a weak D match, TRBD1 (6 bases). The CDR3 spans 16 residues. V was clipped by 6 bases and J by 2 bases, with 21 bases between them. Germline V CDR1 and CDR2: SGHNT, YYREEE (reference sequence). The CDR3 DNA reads TGTGCCAGCACCAAAGGGGGTGGAGTAGCCCCCTACGAGCAGTACTTC. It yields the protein CASTKGGGVAPYEQYF.

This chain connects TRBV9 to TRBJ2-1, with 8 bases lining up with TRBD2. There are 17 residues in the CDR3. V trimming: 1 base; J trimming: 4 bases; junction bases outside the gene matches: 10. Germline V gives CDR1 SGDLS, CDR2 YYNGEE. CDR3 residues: CASSVRFDGRVYNEQFF. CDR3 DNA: TGTGCCAGCAGCGTACGGTTCGACGGGAGGGTATACAATGAGCAGTTCTTC.

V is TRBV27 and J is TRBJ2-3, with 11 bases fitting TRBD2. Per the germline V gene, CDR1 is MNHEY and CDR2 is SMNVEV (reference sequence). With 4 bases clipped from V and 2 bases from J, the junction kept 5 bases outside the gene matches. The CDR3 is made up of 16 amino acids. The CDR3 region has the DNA TGTGCCAGCAGTTCCCCGGGACTAGCGGACACAGATACGCAGTATTTT. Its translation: CASSSPGLADTDTQYF.

The CDR3 sequence: CASSLGTSGRGGEQFF. The CDR3 nucleotides read TGTGCCAGCAGTTTGGGGACTAGCGGGAGAGGGGGTGAGCAGTTCTTC. The chain joins TRBV25-1 to TRBJ2-1; the match to TRBD2 covers 14 bases. J lost 9 bases, V lost 5 bases, and 9 bases had no gene match. CDR3 length: 16 residues. Per germline, CDR1 MGHDK and CDR2 SYGVNS.

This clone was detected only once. The CDR3 sequence is CASSAGLNNEQFF. The DNA for the CDR3 is TGTGCCAGCAGCGCAGGACTGAACAATGAGCAGTTCTTC. The chain is built from TRBV9 and TRBJ2-1; weak D call: TRBD2 (5 bases). The V end lost 3 bases, the J end lost 5 bases, and 9 bases lay between the germline ends. Germline V lookup: CDR1 SGDLS, CDR2 YYNGEE. The CDR3 spans 13 residues.

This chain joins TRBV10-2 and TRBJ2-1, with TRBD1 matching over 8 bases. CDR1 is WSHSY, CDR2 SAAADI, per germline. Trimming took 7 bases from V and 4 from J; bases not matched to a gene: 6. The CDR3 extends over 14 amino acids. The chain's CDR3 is CASTRTGPYNEQFF. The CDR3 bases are TGCGCCAGCACACGGACAGGGCCTTACAATGAGCAGTTCTTC.

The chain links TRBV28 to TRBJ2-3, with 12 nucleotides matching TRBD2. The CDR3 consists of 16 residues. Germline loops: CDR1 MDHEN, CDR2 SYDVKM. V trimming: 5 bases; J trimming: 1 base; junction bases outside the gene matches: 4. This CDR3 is CASSQLAGGRTDTQYF. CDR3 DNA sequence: TGTGCCAGCAGTCAACTAGCGGGAGGCCGCACAGATACGCAGTATTTT.

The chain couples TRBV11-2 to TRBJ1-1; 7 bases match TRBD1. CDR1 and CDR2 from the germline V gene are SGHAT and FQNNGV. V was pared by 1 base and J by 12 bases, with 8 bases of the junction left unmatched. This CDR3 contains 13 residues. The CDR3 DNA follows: TGTGCCAGCAGCTTAGTAGCAAGACAGGGAACTTTCTTT. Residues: CASSLVARQGTFF.

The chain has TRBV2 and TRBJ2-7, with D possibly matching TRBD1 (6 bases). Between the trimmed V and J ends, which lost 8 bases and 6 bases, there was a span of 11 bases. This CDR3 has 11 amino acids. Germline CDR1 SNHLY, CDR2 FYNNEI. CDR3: CASQGGSEQYF. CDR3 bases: TGTGCCAGCCAAGGGGGATCCGAGCAGTACTTC.

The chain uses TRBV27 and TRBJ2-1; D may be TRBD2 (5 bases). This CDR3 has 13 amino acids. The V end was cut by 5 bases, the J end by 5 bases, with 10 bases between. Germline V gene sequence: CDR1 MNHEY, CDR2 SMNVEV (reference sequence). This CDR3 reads CASSRVSDNEQFF. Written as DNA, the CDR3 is TGTGCCAGCAGTCGGGTTAGCGACAATGAGCAGTTCTTC.

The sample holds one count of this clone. Here the CDR3 DNA reads TGTGCCAGCAGCGTCCGGTCAGCGGGAGGAAGGGAGACCCAGTACTTC. This codes for CASSVRSAGGRETQYF. The chain links TRBV9 to TRBJ2-5; the match to TRBD2 covers 9 bases. The ends lost 2 bases at V and 5 bases at J; junction bases unmatched: 10. Germline V gives CDR1 SGDLS, CDR2 YYNGEE. The CDR3 length is 16 residues.